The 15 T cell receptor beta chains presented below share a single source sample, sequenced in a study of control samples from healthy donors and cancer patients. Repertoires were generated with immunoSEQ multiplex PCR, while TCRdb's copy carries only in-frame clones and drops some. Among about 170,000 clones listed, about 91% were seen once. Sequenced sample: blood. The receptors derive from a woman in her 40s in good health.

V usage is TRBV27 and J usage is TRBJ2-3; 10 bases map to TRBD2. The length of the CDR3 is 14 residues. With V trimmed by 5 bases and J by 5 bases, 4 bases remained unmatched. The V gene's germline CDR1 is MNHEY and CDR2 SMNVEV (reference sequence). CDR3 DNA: TGTGCCAGCAGTAAAGCGGGGGGGGAAGATACGCAGTATTTT. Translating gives CASSKAGGEDTQYF.

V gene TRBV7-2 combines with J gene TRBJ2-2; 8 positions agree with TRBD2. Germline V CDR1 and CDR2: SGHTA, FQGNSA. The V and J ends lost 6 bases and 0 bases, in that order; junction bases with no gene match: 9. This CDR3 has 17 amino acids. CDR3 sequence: CASSHRGGVPNTGELFF. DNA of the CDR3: TGTGCCAGCAGTCACCGGGGGGGGGTCCCGAACACCGGGGAGCTGTTTTTT.

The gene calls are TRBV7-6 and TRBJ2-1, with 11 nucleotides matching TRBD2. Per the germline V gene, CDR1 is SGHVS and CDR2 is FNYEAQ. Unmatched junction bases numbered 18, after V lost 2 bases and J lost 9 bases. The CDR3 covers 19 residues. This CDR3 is CASSLPGIAGGRAVGEQFF. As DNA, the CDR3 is TGTGCCAGCAGCTTACCAGGGATAGCGGGGGGGCGGGCGGTTGGTGAGCAGTTCTTC.

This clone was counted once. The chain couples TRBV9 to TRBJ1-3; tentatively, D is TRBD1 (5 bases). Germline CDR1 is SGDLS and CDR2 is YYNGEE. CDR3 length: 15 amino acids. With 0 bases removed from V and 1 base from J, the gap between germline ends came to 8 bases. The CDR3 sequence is CASSVAGTSGNTIYF. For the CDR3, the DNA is TGTGCCAGCAGCGTAGCTGGGACTTCTGGAAACACCATATATTTT.

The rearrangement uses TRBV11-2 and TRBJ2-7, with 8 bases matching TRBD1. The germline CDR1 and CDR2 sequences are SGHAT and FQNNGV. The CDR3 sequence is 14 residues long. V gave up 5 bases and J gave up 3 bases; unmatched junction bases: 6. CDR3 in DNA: TGTGCCAGCAGCCCTGACAGGGGAGGCTACGAGCAGTACTTC. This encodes CASSPDRGGYEQYF.

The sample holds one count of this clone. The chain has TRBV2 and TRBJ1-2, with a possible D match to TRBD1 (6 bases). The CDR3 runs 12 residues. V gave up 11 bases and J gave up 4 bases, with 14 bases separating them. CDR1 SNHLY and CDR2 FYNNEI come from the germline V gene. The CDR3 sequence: CAGQQDSYGYTF. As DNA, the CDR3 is TGTGCCGGCCAACAGGACAGCTATGGCTACACCTTC.

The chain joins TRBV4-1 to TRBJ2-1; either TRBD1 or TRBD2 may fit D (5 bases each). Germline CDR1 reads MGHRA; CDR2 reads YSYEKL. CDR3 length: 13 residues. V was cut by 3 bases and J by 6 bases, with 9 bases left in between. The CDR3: CASSQRDPNEQFF. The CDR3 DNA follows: TGCGCCAGCAGCCAGAGGGACCCCAATGAGCAGTTCTTC.

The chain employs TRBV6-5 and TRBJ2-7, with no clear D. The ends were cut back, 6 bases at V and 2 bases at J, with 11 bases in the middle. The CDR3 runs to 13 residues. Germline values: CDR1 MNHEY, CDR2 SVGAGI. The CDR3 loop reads CASSADRAYEQYF. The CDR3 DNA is TGTGCCAGCAGCGCCGACCGAGCCTACGAGCAGTACTTC.

Here the CDR3 DNA reads TGTGCCAGCAGCCCCTCCAACACCGGGGAGCTGTTTTTT. Translation gives CASSPSNTGELFF. The chain joins TRBV12-3 or TRBV12-4 to TRBJ2-2; D is unclear. The V end was cut by 6 bases, the J end by 2 bases, with 7 bases between. The CDR3 consists of 13 residues.

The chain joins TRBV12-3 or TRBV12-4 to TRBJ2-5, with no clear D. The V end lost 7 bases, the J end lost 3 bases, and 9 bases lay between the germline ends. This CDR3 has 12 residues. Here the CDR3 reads CASKAGEETQYF. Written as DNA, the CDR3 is TGTGCCAGCAAGGCTGGGGAAGAGACCCAGTACTTC.

The CDR3 DNA reads as TGTGCCAGCAGTGAAGGCCGGGGAGGGGGATACTATGGCTACACCTTC. It codes for CASSEGRGGGYYGYTF. The genes are TRBV6-1 and TRBJ1-2; possible D gene TRBD1, 6 bases. V shed 1 base and J shed 3 bases, with 15 bases lying between them. Per the germline V gene, CDR1 is MNHNS and CDR2 is SASEGT. This CDR3 has 16 amino acids.

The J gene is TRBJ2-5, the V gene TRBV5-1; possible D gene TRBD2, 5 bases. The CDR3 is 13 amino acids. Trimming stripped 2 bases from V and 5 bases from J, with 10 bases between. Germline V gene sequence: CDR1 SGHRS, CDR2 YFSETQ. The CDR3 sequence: CASSFGVAETQYF. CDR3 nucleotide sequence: TGCGCCAGCAGCTTCGGGGTTGCGGAGACCCAGTACTTC.

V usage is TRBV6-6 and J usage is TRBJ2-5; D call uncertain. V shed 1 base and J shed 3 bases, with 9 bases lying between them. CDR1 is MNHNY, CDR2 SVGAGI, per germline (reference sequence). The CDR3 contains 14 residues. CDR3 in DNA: TGTGCCAGCAGTTACTGGCCGGAAAAAGAGACCCAGTACTTC. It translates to CASSYWPEKETQYF.

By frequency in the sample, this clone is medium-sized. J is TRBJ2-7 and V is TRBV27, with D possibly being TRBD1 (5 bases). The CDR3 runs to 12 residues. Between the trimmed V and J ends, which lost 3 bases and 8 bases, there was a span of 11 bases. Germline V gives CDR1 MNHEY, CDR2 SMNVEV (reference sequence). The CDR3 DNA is TGTGCCAGCAGTTTTTCAGGGATCAAGCAGTACTTC. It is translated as CASSFSGIKQYF.

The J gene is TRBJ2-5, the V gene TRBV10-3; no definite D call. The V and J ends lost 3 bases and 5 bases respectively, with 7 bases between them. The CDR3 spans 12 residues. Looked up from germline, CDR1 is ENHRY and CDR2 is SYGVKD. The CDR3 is CAISDLGETQYF. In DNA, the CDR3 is TGTGCCATCAGTGATTTGGGGGAGACCCAGTACTTC.